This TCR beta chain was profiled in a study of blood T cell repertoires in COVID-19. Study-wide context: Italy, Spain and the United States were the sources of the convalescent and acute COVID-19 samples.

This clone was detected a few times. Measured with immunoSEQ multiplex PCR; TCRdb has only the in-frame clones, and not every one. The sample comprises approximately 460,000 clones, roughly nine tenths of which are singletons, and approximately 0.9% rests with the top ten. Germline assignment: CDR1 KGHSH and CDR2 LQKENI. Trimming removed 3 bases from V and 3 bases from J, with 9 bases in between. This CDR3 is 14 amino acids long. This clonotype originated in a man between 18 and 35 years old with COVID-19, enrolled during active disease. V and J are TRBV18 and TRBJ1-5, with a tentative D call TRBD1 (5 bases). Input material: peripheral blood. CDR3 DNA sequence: TGTGCCAGCTCACCGACAGCTAACAATCAGCCCCAGCATTTT. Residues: CASSPTANNQPQHF.